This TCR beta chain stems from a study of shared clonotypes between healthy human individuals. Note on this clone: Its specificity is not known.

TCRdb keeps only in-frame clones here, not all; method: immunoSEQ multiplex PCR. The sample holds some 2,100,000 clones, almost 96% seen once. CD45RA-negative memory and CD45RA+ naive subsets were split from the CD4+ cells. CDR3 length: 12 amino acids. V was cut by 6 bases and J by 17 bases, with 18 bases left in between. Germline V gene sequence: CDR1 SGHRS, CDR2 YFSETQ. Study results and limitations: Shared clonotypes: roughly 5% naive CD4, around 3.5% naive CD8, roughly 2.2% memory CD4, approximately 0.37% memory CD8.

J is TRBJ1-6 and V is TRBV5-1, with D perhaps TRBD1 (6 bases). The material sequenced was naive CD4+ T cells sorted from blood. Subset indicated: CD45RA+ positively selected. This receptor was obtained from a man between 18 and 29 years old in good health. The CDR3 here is CASTSGRGSVHF. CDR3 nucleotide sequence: TGCGCCAGCACATCCGGCAGGGGAAGTGTCCACTTT. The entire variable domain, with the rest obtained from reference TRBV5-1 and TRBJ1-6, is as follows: KAGVTQTPRYLIKTRGQQVTLSCSPISGHRSVSWYQQTPGQGLQFLFEYFSETQRNKGNFPGRFSGRQFSNSRSEMNVSTLELGDSALYLCASTSGRGSVHFGNGTRLTVT.